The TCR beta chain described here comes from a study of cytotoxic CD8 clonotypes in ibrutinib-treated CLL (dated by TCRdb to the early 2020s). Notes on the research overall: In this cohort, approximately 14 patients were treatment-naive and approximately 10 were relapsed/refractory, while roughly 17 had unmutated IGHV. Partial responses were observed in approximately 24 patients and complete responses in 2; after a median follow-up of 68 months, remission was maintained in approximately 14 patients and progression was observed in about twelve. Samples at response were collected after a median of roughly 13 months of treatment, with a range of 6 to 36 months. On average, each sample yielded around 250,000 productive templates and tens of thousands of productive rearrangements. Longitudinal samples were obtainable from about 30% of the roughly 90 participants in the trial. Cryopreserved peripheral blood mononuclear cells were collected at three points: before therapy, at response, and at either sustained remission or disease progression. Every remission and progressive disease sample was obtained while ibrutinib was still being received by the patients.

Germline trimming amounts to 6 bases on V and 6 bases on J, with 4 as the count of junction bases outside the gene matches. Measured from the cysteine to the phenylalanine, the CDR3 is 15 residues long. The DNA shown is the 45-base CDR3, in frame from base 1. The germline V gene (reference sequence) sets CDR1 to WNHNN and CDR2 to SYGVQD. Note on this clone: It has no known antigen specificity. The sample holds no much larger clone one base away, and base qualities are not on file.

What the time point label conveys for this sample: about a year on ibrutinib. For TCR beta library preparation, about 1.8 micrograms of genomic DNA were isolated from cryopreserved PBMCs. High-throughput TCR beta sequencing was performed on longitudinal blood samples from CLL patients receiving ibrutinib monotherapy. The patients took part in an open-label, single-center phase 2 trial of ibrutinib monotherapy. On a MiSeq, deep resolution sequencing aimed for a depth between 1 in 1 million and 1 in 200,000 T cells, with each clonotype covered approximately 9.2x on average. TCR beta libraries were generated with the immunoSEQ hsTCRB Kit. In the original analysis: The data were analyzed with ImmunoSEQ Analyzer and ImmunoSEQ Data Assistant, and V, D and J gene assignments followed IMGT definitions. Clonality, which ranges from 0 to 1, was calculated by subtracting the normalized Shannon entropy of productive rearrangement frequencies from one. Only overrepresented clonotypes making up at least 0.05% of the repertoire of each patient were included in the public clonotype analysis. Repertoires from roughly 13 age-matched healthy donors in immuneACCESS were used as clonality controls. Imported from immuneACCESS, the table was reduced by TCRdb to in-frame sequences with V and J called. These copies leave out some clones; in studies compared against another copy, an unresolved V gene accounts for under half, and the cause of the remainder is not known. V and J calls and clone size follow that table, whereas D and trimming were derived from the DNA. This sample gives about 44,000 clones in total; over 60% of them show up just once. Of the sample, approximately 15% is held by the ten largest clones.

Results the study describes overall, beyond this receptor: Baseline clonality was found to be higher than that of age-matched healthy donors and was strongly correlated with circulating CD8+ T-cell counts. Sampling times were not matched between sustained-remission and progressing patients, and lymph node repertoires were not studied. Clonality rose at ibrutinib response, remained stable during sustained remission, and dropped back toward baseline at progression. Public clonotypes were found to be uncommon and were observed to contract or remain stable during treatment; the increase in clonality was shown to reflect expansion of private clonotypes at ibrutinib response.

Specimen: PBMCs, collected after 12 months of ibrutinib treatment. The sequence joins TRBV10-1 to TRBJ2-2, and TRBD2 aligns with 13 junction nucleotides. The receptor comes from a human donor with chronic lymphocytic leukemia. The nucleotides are TGCGCCAGCAGCCCCGGACTAGCGGGAGCCGGGGAGCTGTTTTTT. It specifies CASSPGLAGAGELFF.